A selection of T cell receptor beta chains follows, all from one sample in a study of T-cell memory formation after mild COVID-19. TCRdb re-derived calls from the 5' RACE reads in MiXCR, one entry per CDR3 protein. The data hold hundreds of thousands of distinct CDR3 sequences, with 15% to 20% observed a single time. Sequencing was performed on PBMCs or a T cell subset sorted from them (not recorded which). These receptors all come from a man in his late teens or twenties who had mild COVID-19 (a few samples of this study predate the infection). Cell type and time point are not known. Both conserved end residues are part of each CDR3. A D gene is named only where the DNA matches it firmly. Only part of the rows carry a size: once, few, many, or a class if the clone is expanded.

CDR3: CASSQEGVSEAFF
DNA: TGTGCCAGCAGCCAAGAGGGTGTCAGTGAAGCTTTCTTT
length: 13
size: NA
J: TRBJ1-1
D: NA
V: TRBV3-1

CDR3: CASSLERGLVTGELFF
DNA: TGCGCCAGCAGCTTGGAGAGGGGGCTAGTCACCGGGGAGCTGTTTTTT
length: 16
size: few
J: TRBJ2-2
D: TRBD1
V: TRBV5-1

CDR3: CSARDPIGGPGNTIYF
DNA: TGCAGTGCTAGAGATCCCATCGGGGGGCCTGGAAACACCATATATTTT
length: 16
size: few
J: TRBJ1-3
D: NA
V: TRBV20-1

CDR3: CASSEASPLWNILEKLFF
DNA: TGCGCCAGCAGTGAGGCATCCCCTTTGTGGAATATTTTGGAAAAACTGTTTTTT
length: 18
size: few
J: TRBJ1-4
D: NA
V: TRBV10-2

CDR3: CASSYSYPGLLGYF
DNA: TGTGCCAGCAGCTACAGTTACCCGGGACTGTTGGGGTATTTT
length: 14
size: NA
J: TRBJ2-3
D: NA
V: TRBV7-2

CDR3: CASSLGIYGYTF
DNA: TGTGCCAGCAGTCTGGGGATCTATGGCTACACCTTC
length: 12
size: many
J: TRBJ1-2
D: NA
V: TRBV3-1

CDR3: CASSRGGSLTGELFF
DNA: TGTGCCAGCAGTCGAGGGGGGAGTCTGACCGGGGAGCTGTTTTTT
length: 15
size: NA
J: TRBJ2-2
D: NA
V: TRBV7-9

CDR3: CASRTETGTAGGYTF
DNA: TGCGCCAGCAGGACGGAAACCGGGACAGCGGGGGGCTACACCTTC
length: 15
size: NA
J: TRBJ1-2
D: TRBD1
V: TRBV5-1

CDR3: CASSYNRVTGTDTQYF
DNA: TGTGCCAGCAGTTACAACAGGGTTACAGGCACAGATACGCAGTATTTT
length: 16
size: NA
J: TRBJ2-3
D: NA
V: TRBV28

CDR3: CASSSRYSDVMNTEAFF
DNA: TGTGCCAGCAGTTCCAGATACTCGGACGTAATGAACACTGAAGCTTTCTTT
length: 17
size: few
J: TRBJ1-1
D: NA
V: TRBV12-3/TRBV12-4

CDR3: CASSPGTGGDWETQYF
DNA: TGTGCCAGCAGCCCCGGGACAGGGGGCGACTGGGAGACCCAGTACTTC
length: 16
size: few
J: TRBJ2-5
D: TRBD1
V: TRBV7-9

CDR3: CASSYSAKFSPLHF
DNA: TGTGCCAGCAGTTACTCGGCAAAATTTTCACCCCTCCACTTT
length: 14
size: few
J: TRBJ1-6
D: NA
V: TRBV6-2/TRBV6-3

CDR3: CASSFQGDEETQYF
DNA: TGTGCCAGCAGCTTCCAGGGGGACGAGGAGACCCAGTACTTC
length: 14
size: NA
J: TRBJ2-5
D: TRBD1
V: TRBV7-9

CDR3: CASHTGNNSPLHF
DNA: TGTGCCAGCCACACAGGGAATAATTCACCCCTCCACTTT
length: 13
size: few
J: TRBJ1-6
D: NA
V: TRBV6-5

CDR3: CSARDWLAGVGEQFF
DNA: TGCAGTGCTAGAGATTGGCTAGCGGGAGTGGGTGAGCAGTTCTTC
length: 15
size: NA
J: TRBJ2-1
D: TRBD2
V: TRBV20-1

CDR3: CSVEVSRGAQDTQYF
DNA: TGCAGCGTTGAAGTTTCGCGGGGGGCGCAAGATACGCAGTATTTT
length: 15
size: NA
J: TRBJ2-3
D: TRBD2
V: TRBV29-1

CDR3: CASSEGGIMNEQFF
DNA: TGTGCCAGTAGTGAAGGGGGCATTATGAATGAGCAGTTCTTC
length: 14
size: NA
J: TRBJ2-1
D: TRBD1
V: TRBV19

CDR3: CASSLTGLTTEAFF
DNA: TGCGCCAGTTCGTTGACAGGTTTGACCACTGAAGCTTTCTTT
length: 14
size: few
J: TRBJ1-1
D: NA
V: TRBV5-1

CDR3: CASRSGGPGNEQFF
DNA: TGTGCCAGTCGCTCGGGGGGCCCTGGAAATGAGCAGTTCTTC
length: 14
size: few
J: TRBJ2-1
D: NA
V: TRBV7-3

CDR3: CASSAGRANTGELFF
DNA: TGCGCCAGCAGCGCGGGACGGGCGAACACCGGGGAGCTGTTTTTT
length: 15
size: many
J: TRBJ2-2
D: NA
V: TRBV5-1

CDR3: CASTRPGLGAFF
DNA: TGTGCCAGCACGCGACCAGGCCTCGGAGCTTTCTTT
length: 12
size: few
J: TRBJ1-1
D: NA
V: TRBV3-1

CDR3: CASSLWGQGGTDTQYF
DNA: TGTGCCAGCAGTTTATGGGGACAGGGGGGCACAGATACGCAGTATTTT
length: 16
size: many
J: TRBJ2-3
D: TRBD1
V: TRBV28

CDR3: CSALIPGRINEQFF
DNA: TGCAGTGCTCTTATTCCGGGACGGATAAATGAGCAGTTCTTC
length: 14
size: many
J: TRBJ2-1
D: NA
V: TRBV20-1

CDR3: CASSPTGDRAYGYTF
DNA: TGTGCCAGCTCACCAACAGGGGACAGGGCCTATGGCTACACCTTC
length: 15
size: few
J: TRBJ1-2
D: TRBD1
V: TRBV18

CDR3: CASSLDGTGGEKLFF
DNA: TGTGCCAGCAGCTTGGACGGGACAGGGGGCGAAAAACTGTTTTTT
length: 15
size: many
J: TRBJ1-4
D: TRBD1
V: TRBV7-9

CDR3: CASSQDHTRSYQPQHF
DNA: TGCGCCAGCAGCCAAGATCATACGCGCAGCTATCAGCCCCAGCATTTT
length: 16
size: NA
J: TRBJ1-5
D: NA
V: TRBV4-3

CDR3: CASSQGLVASEQFF
DNA: TGCGCCAGCAGCCAAGGACTAGTCGCCTCTGAGCAGTTCTTC
length: 14
size: few
J: TRBJ2-1
D: NA
V: TRBV4-1

CDR3: CASSLTIRGDTQYF
DNA: TGTGCCAGCAGCCTAACAATCCGCGGGGATACGCAGTATTTT
length: 14
size: NA
J: TRBJ2-3
D: NA
V: TRBV14

CDR3: CASSPTPLYEQYF
DNA: TGTGCCAGCAGCCCCACGCCACTCTACGAGCAGTACTTC
length: 13
size: many
J: TRBJ2-7
D: NA
V: TRBV25-1

CDR3: CASSFFRGGVEKLFF
DNA: TGTGCCAGCAGCTTTTTCAGGGGAGGCGTCGAAAAACTGTTTTTT
length: 15
size: NA
J: TRBJ1-4
D: NA
V: TRBV5-5

CDR3: CASSLGQNTGELFF
DNA: TGCGCCAGCAGCTTGGGACAGAACACCGGGGAGCTGTTTTTT
length: 14
size: many
J: TRBJ2-2
D: NA
V: TRBV5-1

CDR3: CSALEVYRGSSNTEAFF
DNA: TGCAGTGCCCTAGAGGTTTACAGGGGGAGTTCGAACACTGAAGCTTTCTTT
length: 17
size: few
J: TRBJ1-1
D: TRBD1
V: TRBV20-1

CDR3: CASSLAPLGLAGETQYF
DNA: TGTGCCAGCAGTTTAGCACCTTTGGGACTAGCGGGAGAGACCCAGTACTTC
length: 17
size: NA
J: TRBJ2-5
D: TRBD2
V: TRBV12-3/TRBV12-4

CDR3: CAISLSPGLLGTEAFF
DNA: TGTGCCATCAGCCTGAGCCCAGGCCTACTGGGCACTGAAGCTTTCTTT
length: 16
size: once
J: TRBJ1-1
D: NA
V: TRBV10-3

CDR3: CASSAQGAAGANVLTF
DNA: TGTGCCAGCAGTGCTCAGGGGGCGGCGGGGGCCAACGTCCTGACTTTC
length: 16
size: once
J: TRBJ2-6
D: TRBD1
V: TRBV6-5